This TCR beta chain was sequenced for a study of blood T cell repertoires in COVID-19. Study-level information: Acute-phase and convalescent COVID-19 samples originated in the United States, Italy and Spain. T cells, B-cell-depleted T cells, or PBMCs supplied cDNA or gDNA.

Per the authors' pipeline: Researchers report that nucleated cell counts were estimated from reference gene primer amplification. Produced via immunoSEQ multiplex PCR; TCRdb's table is partial and in-frame only. D and trimming come from the DNA, and the V and J calls and clone size come from that table. This table holds 250,000 to 350,000 clones, around 83% found once. From germline, CDR1 is LGHDT and CDR2 YNNKEL (reference sequence). The CDR3 contains 13 residues. V shed 2 bases and J shed 5 bases, with 10 bases lying between them. Sequencing was done on a sample of peripheral blood. The gene calls are TRBV3-1 (or the pseudogene TRBV3-2) and TRBJ2-7; tentatively, D is TRBD2 (6 bases). The origin of this receptor is a woman in her fifties or sixties with acute or convalescent COVID-19. The chain's CDR3 is CASSQFGTDEQYF. As DNA, the CDR3 is TGTGCCAGCAGCCAATTTGGGACTGACGAGCAGTACTTC.